This T cell receptor (beta chain) was obtained from a study of cytomegalovirus exposure and HLA in healthy donors. Comments on this clone: Its antigen is currently unknown.

Germline-derived CDR1 and CDR2 are SGHVS and FNYEAQ. The V end lost 1 base, the J end lost 5 bases, and 15 bases lay between the germline ends. The CDR3 length is 15 residues. Researchers ran the PCR with 60 Vbeta and 13 Jbeta primers. Here immunoSEQ multiplex PCR was the method, and the copy in TCRdb shows in-frame clones only, minus some. The sample lists approximately 110,000 clones, 70% to 80% seen once, with approximately 8.2% in the top ten. Findings and caveats of the study: What TCR beta sequences reportedly achieved was accurate prediction of HLA-A and HLA-B alleles in most subjects. Clonal expansion was found to be greater in HLA-associated TCR beta chains than in equally common others in a later analysis.

This receptor was identified in a middle-aged woman in good health and CMV-seropositive. Sequenced: PBMCs. The chain recombines TRBV7-6 with TRBJ2-7, with D perhaps matching TRBD2 (6 bases). This CDR3 is CASSLDPAGFNEQYF. In DNA form, the CDR3 reads TGTGCCAGCAGCTTAGACCCGGCGGGGTTCAACGAGCAGTACTTC.